This T cell receptor beta chain was identified during a study of T cell responses to AZD1222 COVID-19 vaccine. This clone showed up just a few times. Its antigen is unidentified. Assay used: immunoSEQ multiplex PCR; TCRdb lists only in-frame clones, some missing. Seen here are roughly 110,000 clones, under 95% observed once, and the top ten hold approximately 5.6%. In germline, CDR1 is MGHRA, CDR2 YSYEKL. CDR3 length equals 13 residues. V was shortened by 6 bases and J by 3 bases, with 11 bases between the two germline ends. Study-level findings and limits: A reported finding is that nearly half of spike-specific TCRs target unmutated variant regions. Among the donors, most were white British and more were female, and clonal diversity was possibly underestimated.

Sequenced here: peripheral blood, sampled 28 days after the second AZD1222 dose. This clonotype was sampled from an adult who received the AZD1222 COVID-19 vaccine. The chain has TRBV4-1 and TRBJ2-5, with D possibly matching TRBD1 (5 bases). CDR3 bases: TGCGCCAGCAGGTGGGAAGGGGAAGAGACCCAGTACTTC. It specifies CASRWEGEETQYF.